A selection of T cell receptor beta chains follows, all from one sample in a study of blood T cell repertoires in COVID-19. Clones were sequenced by immunoSEQ multiplex PCR, and TCRdb holds only the in-frame ones, with some missing. Here the sample spans some 100,000 clones, approximately 86% being singletons. The sequenced sample consisted of peripheral blood. The receptors originated from a man in his fifties with acute or convalescent COVID-19. Each CDR3 is given with its conserved first and last residue. A D gene is named only where the DNA matches it firmly. The size field is filled for only some rows; it gives once, few, many or a size class.

>TRBV11-3|-|-|TRBJ2-5
CASSLGLGETQYF
TGTGCCAGCAGCTTGGGACTGGGGGAGACCCAGTACTTC
>TRBV19|-|-|TRBJ1-6
CASQTYSNSPLHF
TGTGCCAGTCAGACATACAGTAATTCACCCCTCCACTTT
>TRBV29-1|few|-|TRBJ1-2
CSVEEQGHHGYTF
TGCAGCGTTGAAGAGCAGGGCCATCATGGCTACACCTTC
>TRBV7-2|-|-|TRBJ2-1
CASSSGQNWNNEQFF
TGTGCCAGCAGCTCCGGACAGAACTGGAACAATGAGCAGTTCTTC
>TRBV29-1|-|TRBD2|TRBJ2-1
CSVGGAGGAIHEQFF
TGCAGCGTTGGCGGGGCGGGAGGGGCGATTCATGAGCAGTTCTTC
>TRBV2|few|-|TRBJ1-1
CATNGRDTVQNTEAFF
TGTGCCACTAATGGCCGGGACACCGTACAGAACACTGAAGCTTTCTTT
>TRBV5-1|-|TRBD2|TRBJ2-1
CASSPDTLAGATEQFF
TGCGCCAGCAGCCCTGACACACTAGCGGGAGCCACTGAGCAGTTCTTC
>TRBV7-9|-|TRBD1|TRBJ2-3
CASSASGTGAADTQYF
TGTGCCAGCAGCGCATCCGGGACAGGGGCAGCAGATACGCAGTATTTT
>TRBV2|-|TRBD1|TRBJ1-5
CASSDLPYFRDRNLLNQPQHF
TGTGCCAGCAGTGACCTGCCGTACTTCCGGGACAGGAACCTTCTCAATCAGCCCCAGCATTTT
>TRBV28|-|-|TRBJ1-2
CASRKLSGARSYTF
TGTGCCAGCAGAAAACTTAGCGGGGCGCGAAGCTACACCTTC